This T cell receptor beta chain stems from a study of blood T cell repertoires in COVID-19. Per the study methods: How many nucleated cells were present was estimated from reference gene primer amplification. Profiling relied on immunoSEQ multiplex PCR, and the TCRdb table lists in-frame clones only, not all of them. V and J calls and clone size are those listed in that table; D and trimming were worked out from the DNA. Here the sample spans approximately 300,000 clones, around 87% being singletons. Germline CDR1 and CDR2: SQVTM and ANQGSEA. The CDR3 sequence is 13 residues long. Trimming took off 7 bases at V and 8 bases at J, with 17 bases between the two ends.

V is TRBV29-1 and J is TRBJ2-2, with D perhaps TRBD1 (6 bases). The TCR was taken from a man between 18 and 35 years old with active or convalescent COVID-19. The material sequenced was peripheral blood. The DNA of the CDR3 is TGCAGCGCCAACAGGGAATGGGCGGGGGAGCTGTTTTTT. Protein: CSANREWAGELFF.